This T cell receptor beta chain is from a study of technical replicates of blood from a few donors. Profiled with immunoSEQ multiplex PCR; TCRdb holds only in-frame clones, not every one. The table records approximately 88,000 clones, 90% to 98% of them present only once. From germline, CDR1 is SQVTM and CDR2 ANQGSEA. The CDR3 runs to 11 residues. V lost 8 bases and J 3 bases, leaving 10 bases between the germline ends. Sample: T cells isolated from PBMCs. The V call is TRBV29-1, the J call TRBJ1-2; D is ambiguous. This TCR came from a human donor in good health. CDR3 DNA: TGCAGCATTTCAGGTCACTATGGCTACACCTTC. It specifies CSISGHYGYTF.